These 23 T cell receptor beta chains share one sample of origin, sequenced in a study of tissue T cells after allogeneic stem cell transplantation. The table came from immunoSEQ multiplex PCR; TCRdb's copy has only in-frame clones and leaves some out. The table records thousands of clones, over 40% of them present only once. Specified time point: mouse harvest day 7 after allogeneic transplant. Tail vein injection delivered 10^7 T-cell-depleted bone marrow cells and 10^6 splenic CD5+ T cells. The sequencing sample was made of lymph node tissue. All receptors come from a female BALB/c mouse given C57BL/6 T cells with graft-versus-host disease after an allogeneic hematopoietic cell transplant.

Remarks on this clone: Gene names are the mouse ones. The read stops 1 residue short of the end of the CDR3; the missing end is completed from the germline J gene. This chain uses TRBV26 with TRBJ2-5; D call uncertain. This CDR3 comprises 14 residues. V was trimmed by 4 bases and J by 0 bases, leaving 8 bases between them. The germline V gene has CDR1 KGHPV and CDR2 FQNQEV (reference sequence). This CDR3 is CASSRYFNQDTQYF. Incomplete CDR3 DNA: TGTGCCAGCAGTCGATATTTTAACCAAGACACCCAGTAC.

A remark on this clone: Each gene name is a mouse one. The CDR3 extends 1 residue past the end of the read, so its final part is completed from the germline J gene. The rearrangement joins TRBV23 to TRBJ2-3; whether TRBD2, the table's D call, matches the DNA was not checked. CDR1 is KGHTA and CDR2 is FQNQQP in the germline V gene. The CDR3 is made up of 13 amino acids. The covered CDR3 bases are TGCTCCAGCTCTGGGGGGGCTGCAGAAACGCTGTAT. This sequence encodes CSSSGGAAETLY. The CDR3, in full, reads CSSSGGAAETLYF.

This clone is medium-sized. Mouse germline and gene names are used. Sequencing ends 1 residue short of the CDR3 end; the germline J gene provides the rest. The gene calls are TRBV14 and TRBJ2-2, with TRBD2 identical over 11 bases. The CDR3 runs to 15 residues. V was pared by 4 bases and J by 2 bases, with 1 base of the junction left unmatched. CDR1 is SGHDT and CDR2 is FRDEAV in the germline V gene. The sequenced part of the CDR3 DNA is TGTGCCAGCAGTCGACTGGGGGGGAACACCGGGCAGCTCTAC. The encoded protein is CASSRLGGNTGQLY. The CDR3 in full is CASSRLGGNTGQLYF.

Note on this clone: The gene names given are mouse names. The read ends 1 residue before the CDR3 terminus; that terminus is restored from the germline J gene. This chain links TRBV26 with TRBJ1-6; no definite D call. TRBJ1-6 is an ORF, with its function uncertain. The CDR3 extends over 13 amino acids. Germline V gene data show CDR1 as KGHPV and CDR2 as FQNQEV (reference sequence). With 9 bases removed from V and 4 bases from J, the gap between germline ends came to 10 bases. The CDR3: CASRSDYNSPLYF. The covered CDR3 bases are TGTGCCAGTCGCTCAGATTATAATTCGCCCCTCTAC.

A remark on this clone: Genes here carry mouse names. The sequence runs out 1 residue before the end of the CDR3; the remainder is reconstructed from the germline J gene. The chain combines TRBV3 with TRBJ1-1; D remains ambiguous. V was trimmed by 2 bases and J by 0 bases, leaving 4 bases between them. Germline CDR1 and CDR2: SNHLY and FYNGKV (reference sequence). This CDR3 has 13 amino acids. The CDR3 sequence is CASSLQSNTEVFF. CDR3 bases read: TGTGCCAGCAGCTTACAGTCAAACACAGAAGTCTTC.

The sample holds a few counts of this clone. The gene names given are mouse names. The read is 1 residue too short to cover the CDR3 end, so that end is filled in from the germline J gene. This chain links TRBV3 with TRBJ2-2; 8 bases map to TRBD1. V shed 6 bases and J 1 base; nucleotides not matched to a gene: 1. This CDR3 has 14 amino acids. Germline CDR1 is SNHLY and CDR2 is FYNGKV (reference sequence). The CDR3 bases that were read are TGTGCCAGCAGACAGGGGGGAAACACCGGGCAGCTCTAC. This codes for CASRQGGNTGQLY. The whole CDR3 is CASRQGGNTGQLYF.

In its sample, this clone is medium-sized (0.01 to 0.1%). Here the gene names and germline are mouse. Coverage ceases 1 residue before the CDR3 finishes, and the germline J gene fills in the end. The chain employs TRBV15 and TRBJ2-7; D remains ambiguous. CDR1 SGHND and CDR2 FRSKSL come from the germline V gene. The length of the CDR3 is 12 residues. The V end was cut by 7 bases, the J end by 0 bases, with 7 bases between. The CDR3 region is CASKGNSYEQYF. Incomplete CDR3 DNA: TGTGCCAGCAAGGGCAACTCCTATGAACAGTAC.

This clone has more than one count but fewer than ten. The gene names here belong to mouse. Sequencing ends 1 residue short of the CDR3 end; the germline J gene provides the rest. This chain connects TRBV26 to TRBJ2-1; 13 bases are shared with TRBD2. The V and J ends lost 6 bases and 1 base, in that order; junction bases with no gene match: 3. This CDR3 contains 16 residues. CDR1 is KGHPV and CDR2 is FQNQEV in the germline V gene (reference sequence). Here the CDR3 reads CASSWTGGANYAEQFF. Partial CDR3 DNA: TGTGCCAGCAGCTGGACTGGGGGGGCCAACTATGCTGAGCAGTTC.

This clone was counted only a few times. These gene names are mouse names. The read terminates 1 residue before the CDR3 end, so the remaining end is supplied by the germline J gene. The chain joins TRBV16 to TRBJ2-5; 8 nucleotides agree with TRBD1. The germline V gene encodes CDR1 SGHSA and CDR2 FRNQAP. This CDR3 spans 13 amino acids. The ends lost 4 bases at V and 3 bases at J; junction bases unmatched: 0. The CDR3 bases that were read are TGTGCAAGCAGCTACAGGGGGCAAGACACCCAGTAC. Protein product: CASSYRGQDTQY. The complete CDR3 reads CASSYRGQDTQYF.

To note about this clone: The gene names here belong to mouse. The sequenced fragment ends 1 residue before the CDR3 boundary, so the rest is inferred from the germline J gene. V gene TRBV5 combines with J gene TRBJ2-5; 9 nucleotides align to TRBD1. The CDR3 has 15 amino acids. Looked up from germline, CDR1 is LGHNA and CDR2 is YNLKQL (reference sequence). V dropped 3 bases and J dropped 7; count of bases not matched to a gene: 8. The CDR3 spells CASSQPGTGRYTQYF. The CDR3 DNA, read in part, is TGTGCCAGCAGCCAGCCCGGGACAGGGAGGTACACCCAGTAC.

A note on this clone: The genes are named according to mouse. The CDR3 is cut off 1 residue early in the read; its end comes from the germline J gene. The rearrangement links TRBV3 to TRBJ1-4, with D tentatively TRBD1 (6 bases). Germline V gene lookup returns CDR1 SNHLY and CDR2 FYNGKV (reference sequence). V was cut by 5 bases and J by 7 bases, with 8 bases left in between. CDR3 size: 12 residues. The part of the CDR3 DNA that was read is TGTGCCAGCAGCCCGGACAGCGAAAGATTATTT. Translation gives CASSPDSERLF. From start to end, the CDR3 is CASSPDSERLFF. Full variable domain (outside the CDR3, taken from reference TRBV3 and TRBJ1-4): GPKVLQIPSHQIIDMGQMVTLNCDPVSNHLYFYWYKQILGQQMEFLVNFYNGKVMEKSKLFKDQFSVERPDGSYFTLKIQPTALEDSAVYFCASSPDSERLFFGHGTKLSVL.

Comments on this clone: Mouse gene names apply. The read finishes 1 residue shy of the CDR3 end, and the germline J gene is used to complete it. The genes are TRBV3 and TRBJ1-5; 10 nucleotides agree with TRBD1. Germline V gives CDR1 SNHLY, CDR2 FYNGKV (reference sequence). V gave up 4 bases and J gave up 7 bases; unmatched junction bases: 7. The CDR3 covers 15 residues. The CDR3 DNA, read in part, is TGTGCCAGCAGCTCCGACAGGGGGCAAGGGCAGGCTCCGCTT. Translated, it gives CASSSDRGQGQAPL. The CDR3 in its entirety is CASSSDRGQGQAPLF.

Remarks on this clone: Mouse gene names apply. The read ends 1 residue shy of where the CDR3 ends; the end is completed using the germline J gene. The chain has TRBV3 and TRBJ1-1; TRBD1 is a possible D gene (5 bases). CDR3 size: 13 residues. V was clipped by 4 bases and J by 1 base, with 7 bases between them. Germline loops: CDR1 SNHLY, CDR2 FYNGKV (reference sequence). CDR3 sequence reads: CASSSQGNTEVFF. CDR3 DNA (partial): TGTGCCAGCAGCTCTCAGGGGAACACAGAAGTCTTC.

With respect to this clone: Mouse gene names and germline throughout. The CDR3 is cut off 1 residue early in the read; its end comes from the germline J gene. The rearrangement joins TRBV13-2 to TRBJ2-2; tentatively, D is TRBD1 (7 bases). In germline, CDR1 is NNHNN, CDR2 SYGAGS (reference sequence). The CDR3 is made up of 16 amino acids. V dropped 0 bases and J dropped 4 bases, with 13 bases sitting between them. CDR3 DNA (partial): TGTGCCAGCGGTGATGCTAGGGGGCGCGGCACCGGGCAGCTCTAC. Its translation is CASGDARGRGTGQLY. The whole CDR3 protein is CASGDARGRGTGQLYF.

For this clone: Germline and genes: mouse. The CDR3 end falls 1 residue outside the read, so it is completed with the germline J gene. The chain uses TRBV13-1 and TRBJ2-7, with 12 bases identical to TRBD2. Germline V gene lookup returns CDR1 NSHNY and CDR2 SYGAGN. There are 14 residues in the CDR3. J lost 5 bases, V lost 1 base, and 1 base had no gene match. CDR3 protein: CASSDRDWGDEQYF. CDR3 bases read: TGTGCCAGCAGTGATAGGGACTGGGGGGATGAACAGTAC.

As regards this clone: Gene names denote mouse genes. The read comes to an end 1 residue before the CDR3 does, leaving the germline J gene to fill in the end. The chain joins TRBV19 to TRBJ2-7; the match to TRBD2 covers 7 bases. CDR1 and CDR2 (germline): FNHDT, SITEND (reference sequence). The J segment lost 1 base and the V segment lost 6 bases, leaving 4 bases of the junction unmatched. This CDR3 spans 13 amino acids. CDR3 DNA, as far as it was read: TGTGCCAGCAATTCACTGGGGTCCTATGAACAGTAC. Amino acids: CASNSLGSYEQY. The full CDR3 sequence reads CASNSLGSYEQYF.

As regards this clone: Gene names follow the mouse nomenclature. CDR3 region: CASSLTGLFYAEQFF. The covered CDR3 bases are TGTGCCAGCAGTCTGACGGGACTGTTCTATGCTGAGCAGTTC. This chain links TRBV26 with TRBJ2-1; 7 bases map to TRBD2. Sequencing ends 1 residue short of the CDR3 end; the germline J gene provides the rest. J was trimmed by 3 bases and V by 2 bases; bases with no gene match: 4. The germline V gene has CDR1 KGHPV and CDR2 FQNQEV (reference sequence). The CDR3 loop spans 15 amino acids.

As for this clone: Germline and genes here are mouse. The read terminates 1 residue ahead of where the CDR3 ends, so the germline J gene completes it. Other DNA sequences of this sample code for an identical CDR3. The chain is built from TRBV26 and TRBJ1-1, with D unclear. Trimming cost V 4 bases and J 0 bases, with 6 bases left between them. CDR1 KGHPV and CDR2 FQNQEV come from the germline V gene (reference sequence). The CDR3 is 13 residues long. The CDR3 region is CASSPGTNTEVFF. The DNA read from the CDR3 is TGTGCCAGCAGTCCTGGGACAAACACAGAAGTCTTC.

This clone was observed a few times. The gene names given are mouse names. The read is 1 residue too short to cover the CDR3 end, so that end is filled in from the germline J gene. The rearrangement joins TRBV19 to TRBJ1-3; D remains ambiguous. From germline, CDR1 is FNHDT and CDR2 SITEND (reference sequence). Trimming removed 3 bases at V and 0 bases at J, with 7 bases between. This CDR3 has 14 amino acids. The CDR3 sequence is CASSRQISGNTLYF. The CDR3 bases that were read are TGTGCCAGCAGTAGACAAATTTCTGGAAATACGCTCTAT.

This clone appeared once. Gene names are the mouse ones. Read sequence stops 1 residue before the CDR3 end, and the germline J gene provides the missing end. The chain has TRBV13-3 and TRBJ2-2; 10 bases line up with TRBD1. J gave up 3 bases and V 1 base, and 3 bases lay outside the gene matches. This CDR3 contains 16 residues. The germline V gene encodes CDR1 NNHDY and CDR2 SYVADS. The sequenced part of the CDR3 DNA is TGTGCCAGCAGTGATAGGACAGGGGGTTACACCGGGCAGCTCTAC. Protein sequence: CASSDRTGGYTGQLY. The entire CDR3 protein is CASSDRTGGYTGQLYF.

Worth noting for this clone: Gene names denote mouse genes. The CDR3 extends 1 residue past the end of the read, so its final part is completed from the germline J gene. The rearrangement uses TRBV19 and TRBJ2-7; the D gene is possibly TRBD2 (6 bases). Germline V gene data show CDR1 as FNHDT and CDR2 as SITEND (reference sequence). The CDR3 length is 14 residues. The ends were cut back, 3 bases at V and 0 bases at J, with 10 bases in the middle. The CDR3 protein is CASSSGTFSYEQYF. The sequenced part of the CDR3 DNA is TGTGCCAGCAGTAGCGGGACTTTCTCCTATGAACAGTAC.

With regard to this clone: Mouse gene names and germline throughout. The read terminates 1 residue before the CDR3 end, so the remaining end is supplied by the germline J gene. This chain uses TRBV3 with TRBJ1-1; 8 nucleotides line up with TRBD1. CDR1 SNHLY and CDR2 FYNGKV come from the germline V gene (reference sequence). The CDR3 extends over 14 amino acids. Trimming at V came to 4 bases and at J to 1 base, leaving 2 bases not matched to a gene. The CDR3 spells CASSSGGANTEVFF. CDR3 DNA, as far as it was read: TGTGCCAGCAGCTCAGGGGGCGCGAACACAGAAGTCTTC. The full variable domain, rest sourced from reference TRBV3 and TRBJ1-1, is GPKVLQIPSHQIIDMGQMVTLNCDPVSNHLYFYWYKQILGQQMEFLVNFYNGKVMEKSKLFKDQFSVERPDGSYFTLKIQPTALEDSAVYFCASSSGGANTEVFFGKGTRLTVV.

Worth noting for this clone: Gene and germline names: mouse. The read halts 1 residue ahead of the CDR3 end, with the missing end drawn from the germline J gene. The V and J genes are TRBV13-2 and TRBJ2-5; TRBD2 matches 9 bases. The CDR3 totals 15 residues. With V trimmed by 0 bases and J by 4 bases, 3 bases remained unmatched. Germline assignment: CDR1 NNHNN and CDR2 SYGAGS (reference sequence). Partial CDR3 DNA: TGTGCCAGCGGTGATGCACTGGGGGGAAAAGACACCCAGTAC. Its translation is CASGDALGGKDTQY. The full CDR3 sequence reads CASGDALGGKDTQYF.